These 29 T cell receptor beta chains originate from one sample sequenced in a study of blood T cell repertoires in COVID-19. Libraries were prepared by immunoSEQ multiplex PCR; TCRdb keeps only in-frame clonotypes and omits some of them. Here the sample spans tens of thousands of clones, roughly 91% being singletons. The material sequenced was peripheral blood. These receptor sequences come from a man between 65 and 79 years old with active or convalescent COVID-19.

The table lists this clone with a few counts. The CDR3 protein is CASSLGARGNEKLFF. The CDR3, as DNA: TGCGCCAGCAGCTTGGGGGCTAGGGGGAATGAAAAACTGTTTTTT. This chain connects TRBV5-1 to TRBJ1-4; the D gene is possibly TRBD1 (6 bases). The CDR3 is made up of 15 amino acids. V lost 0 bases and J 5 bases, leaving 11 bases between the germline ends. Germline CDR1 and CDR2: SGHRS and YFSETQ. Full variable domain (rest looked up from reference TRBV5-1 and TRBJ1-4): KAGVTQTPRYLIKTRGQQVTLSCSPISGHRSVSWYQQTPGQGLQFLFEYFSETQRNKGNFPGRFSGRQFSNSRSEMNVSTLELGDSALYLCASSLGARGNEKLFFGSGTQLSVL.

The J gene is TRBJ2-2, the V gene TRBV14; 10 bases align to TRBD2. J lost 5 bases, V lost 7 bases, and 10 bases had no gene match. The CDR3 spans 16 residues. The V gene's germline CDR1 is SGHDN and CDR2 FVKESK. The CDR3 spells CASNDAGLASTGELFF. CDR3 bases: TGTGCCAGCAACGACGCGGGACTAGCGAGTACCGGGGAGCTGTTTTTT.

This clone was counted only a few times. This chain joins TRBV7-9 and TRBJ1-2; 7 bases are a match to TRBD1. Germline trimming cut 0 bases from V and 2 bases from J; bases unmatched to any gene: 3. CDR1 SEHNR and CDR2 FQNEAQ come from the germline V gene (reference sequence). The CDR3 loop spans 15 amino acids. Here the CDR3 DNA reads TGTGCCAGCAGCTTAGCATTCAGGGGGAACTATGGCTACACCTTC. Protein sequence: CASSLAFRGNYGYTF.

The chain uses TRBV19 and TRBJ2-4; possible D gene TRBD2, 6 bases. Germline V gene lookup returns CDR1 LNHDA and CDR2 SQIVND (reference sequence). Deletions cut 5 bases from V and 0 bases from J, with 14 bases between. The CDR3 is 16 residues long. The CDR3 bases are TGTGCCAGTAGTGTCTCGGGGGTACTAGCCAAAAACATTCAGTACTTC. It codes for CASSVSGVLAKNIQYF.

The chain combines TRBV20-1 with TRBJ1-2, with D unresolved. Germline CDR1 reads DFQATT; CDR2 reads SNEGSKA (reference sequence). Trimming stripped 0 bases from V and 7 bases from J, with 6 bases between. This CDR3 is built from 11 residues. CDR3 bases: TGCAGTGCTAGAGATGTCGGTGGCTACACCTTC. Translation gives CSARDVGGYTF.

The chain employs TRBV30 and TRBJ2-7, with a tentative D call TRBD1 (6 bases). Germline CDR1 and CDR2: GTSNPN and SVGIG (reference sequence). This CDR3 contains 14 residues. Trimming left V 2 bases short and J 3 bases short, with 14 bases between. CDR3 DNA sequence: TGTGCCTGGAGTCACAGGGTAACGTTCTACGAGCAGTACTTC. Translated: CAWSHRVTFYEQYF. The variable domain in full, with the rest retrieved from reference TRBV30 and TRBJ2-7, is SQTIHQWPATLVQPVGSPLSLECTVEGTSNPNLYWYRQAAGRGLQLLFYSVGIGQISSEVPQNLSASRPQDRQFILSSKKLLLSDSGFYLCAWSHRVTFYEQYFGPGTRLTVT.

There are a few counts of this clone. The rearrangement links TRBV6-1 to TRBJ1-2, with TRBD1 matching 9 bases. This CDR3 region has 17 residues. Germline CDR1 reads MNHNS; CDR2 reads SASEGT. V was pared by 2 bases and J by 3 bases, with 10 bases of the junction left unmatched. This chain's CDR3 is CASSETLTGGNYYGYTF. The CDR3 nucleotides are TGTGCCAGCAGTGAAACATTGACAGGGGGAAACTACTATGGCTACACCTTC.

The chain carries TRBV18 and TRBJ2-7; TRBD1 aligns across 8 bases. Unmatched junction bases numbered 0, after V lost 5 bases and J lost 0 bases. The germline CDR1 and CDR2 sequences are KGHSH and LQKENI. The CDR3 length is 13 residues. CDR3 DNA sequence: TGTGCCAGCTCAGGGACAGGCTCCTACGAGCAGTACTTC. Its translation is CASSGTGSYEQYF.

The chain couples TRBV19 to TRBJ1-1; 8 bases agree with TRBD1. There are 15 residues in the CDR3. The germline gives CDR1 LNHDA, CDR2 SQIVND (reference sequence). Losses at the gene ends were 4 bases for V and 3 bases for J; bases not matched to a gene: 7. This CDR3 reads CASSTQTGGYTEAFF. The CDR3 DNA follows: TGTGCCAGTAGTACCCAAACAGGGGGGTACACTGAAGCTTTCTTT.

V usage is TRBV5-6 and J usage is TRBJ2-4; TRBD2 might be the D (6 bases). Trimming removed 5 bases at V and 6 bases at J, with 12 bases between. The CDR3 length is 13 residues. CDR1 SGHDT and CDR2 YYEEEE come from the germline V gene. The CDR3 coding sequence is TGTGCCAGCAGTTTCGCGGGGCCAAACATTCAGTACTTC. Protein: CASSFAGPNIQYF.

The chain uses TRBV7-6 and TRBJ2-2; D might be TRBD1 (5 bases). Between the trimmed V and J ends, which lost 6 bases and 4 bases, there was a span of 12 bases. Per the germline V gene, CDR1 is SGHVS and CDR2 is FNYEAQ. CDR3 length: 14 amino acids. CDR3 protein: CASREGALTGELFF. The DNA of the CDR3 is TGTGCCAGCAGGGAAGGGGCACTCACCGGGGAGCTGTTTTTT.

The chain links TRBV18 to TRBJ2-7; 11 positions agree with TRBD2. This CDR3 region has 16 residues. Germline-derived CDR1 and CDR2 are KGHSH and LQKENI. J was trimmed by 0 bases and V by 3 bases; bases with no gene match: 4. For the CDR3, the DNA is TGTGCCAGCTCACCGACACTAGCGGGGGCCTCCTACGAGCAGTACTTC. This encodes CASSPTLAGASYEQYF.

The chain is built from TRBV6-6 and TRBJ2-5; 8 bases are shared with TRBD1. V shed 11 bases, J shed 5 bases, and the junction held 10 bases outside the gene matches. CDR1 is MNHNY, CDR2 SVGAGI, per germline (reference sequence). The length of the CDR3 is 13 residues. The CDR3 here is CAGTTGALETQYF. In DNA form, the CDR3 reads TGTGCCGGAACGACAGGGGCCCTCGAGACCCAGTACTTC.

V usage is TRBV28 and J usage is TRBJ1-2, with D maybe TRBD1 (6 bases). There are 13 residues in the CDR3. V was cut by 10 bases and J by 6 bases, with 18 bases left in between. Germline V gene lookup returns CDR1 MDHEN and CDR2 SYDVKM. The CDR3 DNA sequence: TGTGCCACCACCTTACAGGGAATCAATGGCTACACCTTC. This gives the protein CATTLQGINGYTF.

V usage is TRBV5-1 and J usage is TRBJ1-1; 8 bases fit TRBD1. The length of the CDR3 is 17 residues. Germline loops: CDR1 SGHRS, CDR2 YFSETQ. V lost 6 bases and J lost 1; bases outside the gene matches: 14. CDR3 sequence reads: CASTMVPGGYSNTEAFF. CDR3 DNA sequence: TGCGCCAGCACTATGGTTCCAGGGGGCTATTCGAACACTGAAGCTTTCTTT.

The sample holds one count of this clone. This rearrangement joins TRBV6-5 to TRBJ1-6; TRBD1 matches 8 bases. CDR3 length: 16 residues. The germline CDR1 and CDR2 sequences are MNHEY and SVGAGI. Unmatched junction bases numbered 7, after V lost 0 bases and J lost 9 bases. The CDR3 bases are TGTGCCAGCAGTTACTCCGGGGGCAGGGGGCGTTCACCCCTCCACTTT. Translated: CASSYSGGRGRSPLHF.

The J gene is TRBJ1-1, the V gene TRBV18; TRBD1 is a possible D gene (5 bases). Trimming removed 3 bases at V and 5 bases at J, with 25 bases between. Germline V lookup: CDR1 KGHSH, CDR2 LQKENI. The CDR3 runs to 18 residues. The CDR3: CASSPPASANRFGTEAFF. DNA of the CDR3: TGTGCCAGCTCACCGCCCGCTTCGGCCAACAGGTTTGGGACTGAAGCTTTCTTT. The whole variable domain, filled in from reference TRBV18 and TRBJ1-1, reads NAGVMQNPRHLVRRRGQEARLRCSPMKGHSHVYWYRQLPEEGLKFMVYLQKENIIDESGMPKERFSAEFPKEGPSILRIQQVVRGDSAAYFCASSPPASANRFGTEAFFGQGTRLTVV.

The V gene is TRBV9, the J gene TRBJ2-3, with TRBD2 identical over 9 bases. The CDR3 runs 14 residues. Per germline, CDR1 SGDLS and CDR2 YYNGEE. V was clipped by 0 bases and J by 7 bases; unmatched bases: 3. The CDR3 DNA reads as TGTGCCAGCAGCGTAGTTAGCGGGAGTAATACGCAGTATTTT. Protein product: CASSVVSGSNTQYF.

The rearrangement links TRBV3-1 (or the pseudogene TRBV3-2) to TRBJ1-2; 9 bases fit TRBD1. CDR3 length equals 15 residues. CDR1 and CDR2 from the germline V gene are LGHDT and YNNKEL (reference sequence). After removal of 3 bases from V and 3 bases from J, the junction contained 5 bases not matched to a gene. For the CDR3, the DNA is TGTGCCAGCAGCCACCAAGGACAGGGGTACTATGGCTACACCTTC. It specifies CASSHQGQGYYGYTF.

CDR3 DNA sequence: TGTGCCAGCTCACCACAGGGGGATTCTGGAAACACCATATATTTT. It is translated as CASSPQGDSGNTIYF. V and J are TRBV18 and TRBJ1-3; a possible D gene is TRBD1 (6 bases). The germline V gene encodes CDR1 KGHSH and CDR2 LQKENI. The germline V and J ends were trimmed by 1 base and 1 base, with 8 bases remaining between them. The CDR3 length is 15 residues.

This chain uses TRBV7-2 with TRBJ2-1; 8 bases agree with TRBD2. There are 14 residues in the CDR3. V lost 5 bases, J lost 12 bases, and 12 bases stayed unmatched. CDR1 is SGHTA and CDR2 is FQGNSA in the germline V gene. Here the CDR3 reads CASSPFSGARGQFF. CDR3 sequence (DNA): TGTGCCAGCAGCCCTTTTAGCGGGGCCCGGGGGCAGTTCTTC.

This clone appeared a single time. CDR3 region: CASSRGLAGVVEQFF. DNA for the CDR3: TGCGCCAGCAGCCGCGGGCTAGCGGGAGTCGTTGAGCAGTTCTTC. The chain employs TRBV4-1 and TRBJ2-1, with 10 bases identical to TRBD2. After removal of 4 bases from V and 9 bases from J, the junction contained 9 bases not matched to a gene. CDR1 is MGHRA, CDR2 YSYEKL, per germline. This CDR3 has 15 residues.

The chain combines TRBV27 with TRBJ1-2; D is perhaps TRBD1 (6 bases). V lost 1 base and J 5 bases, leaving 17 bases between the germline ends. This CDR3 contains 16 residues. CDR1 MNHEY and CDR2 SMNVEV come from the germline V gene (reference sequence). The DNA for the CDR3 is TGTGCCAGCAGTTTATACCCCCCGACAGGAGGATATGGCTACACCTTC. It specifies CASSLYPPTGGYGYTF.

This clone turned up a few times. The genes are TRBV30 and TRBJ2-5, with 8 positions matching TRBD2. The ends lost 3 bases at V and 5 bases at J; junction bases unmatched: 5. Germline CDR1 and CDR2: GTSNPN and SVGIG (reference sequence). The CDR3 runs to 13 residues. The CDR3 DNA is TGTGCCTGGAGGGGACTAGGGGAGGAGACCCAGTACTTC. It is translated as CAWRGLGEETQYF. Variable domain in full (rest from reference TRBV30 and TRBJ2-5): SQTIHQWPATLVQPVGSPLSLECTVEGTSNPNLYWYRQAAGRGLQLLFYSVGIGQISSEVPQNLSASRPQDRQFILSSKKLLLSDSGFYLCAWRGLGEETQYFGPGTRLLVL.

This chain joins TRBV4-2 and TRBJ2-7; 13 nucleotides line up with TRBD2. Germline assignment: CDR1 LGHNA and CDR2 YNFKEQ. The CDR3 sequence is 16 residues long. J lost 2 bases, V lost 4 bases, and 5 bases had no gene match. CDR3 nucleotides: TGTGCCAGCAGCCCTCCGGGACTAGCGGGGACCTACGAGCAGTACTTC. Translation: CASSPPGLAGTYEQYF.

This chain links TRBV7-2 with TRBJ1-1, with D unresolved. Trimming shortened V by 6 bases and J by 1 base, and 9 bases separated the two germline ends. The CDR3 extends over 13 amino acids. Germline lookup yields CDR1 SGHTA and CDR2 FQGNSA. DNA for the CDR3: TGTGCCAGCAGTTGGCGCGGGAACACTGAAGCTTTCTTT. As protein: CASSWRGNTEAFF.

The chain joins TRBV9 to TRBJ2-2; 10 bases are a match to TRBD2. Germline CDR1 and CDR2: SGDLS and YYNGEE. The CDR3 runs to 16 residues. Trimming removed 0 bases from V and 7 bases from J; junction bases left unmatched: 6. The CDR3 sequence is CASSVVASGSYGELFF. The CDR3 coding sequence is TGTGCCAGCAGCGTAGTGGCTAGCGGGAGTTACGGGGAGCTGTTTTTT.

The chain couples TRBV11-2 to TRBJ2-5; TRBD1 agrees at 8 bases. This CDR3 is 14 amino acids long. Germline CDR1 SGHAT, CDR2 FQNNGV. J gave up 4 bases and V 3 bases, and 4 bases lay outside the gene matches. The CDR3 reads CASSLGTGGETQYF. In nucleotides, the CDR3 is TGTGCCAGCAGCTTGGGGACAGGTGGAGAGACCCAGTACTTC.

The CDR3 is CSAGGGNQPQHF. Here the CDR3 DNA reads TGCAGCGCTGGTGGGGGGAATCAGCCCCAGCATTTT. The chain is built from TRBV29-1 and TRBJ1-5; TRBD1 is a possible D gene (5 bases). V was pared by 7 bases and J by 4 bases, with 11 bases between. This CDR3 region has 12 residues. CDR1 is SQVTM and CDR2 is ANQGSEA in the germline V gene.